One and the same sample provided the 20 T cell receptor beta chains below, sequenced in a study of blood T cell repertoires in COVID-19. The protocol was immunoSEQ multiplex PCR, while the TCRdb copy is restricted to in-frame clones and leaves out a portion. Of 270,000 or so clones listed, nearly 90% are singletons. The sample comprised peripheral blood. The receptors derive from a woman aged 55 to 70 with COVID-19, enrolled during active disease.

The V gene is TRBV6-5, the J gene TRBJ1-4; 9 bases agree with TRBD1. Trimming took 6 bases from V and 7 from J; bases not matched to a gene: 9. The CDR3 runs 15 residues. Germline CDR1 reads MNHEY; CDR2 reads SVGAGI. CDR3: CASRTTGGRGEKLFF. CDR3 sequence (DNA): TGTGCCAGCAGAACTACAGGGGGCAGGGGTGAAAAACTGTTTTTT.

DNA of the CDR3: TGCGCCAGCAGCCCCCAGCCAGCGAGTCTCTCTGGAAACACCATATATTTT. Translating it yields CASSPQPASLSGNTIYF. V usage is TRBV5-1 and J usage is TRBJ1-3; D gene unclear. CDR3 length: 17 amino acids. Germline V gives CDR1 SGHRS, CDR2 YFSETQ. V was cut by 4 bases and J by 0 bases, with 17 bases left in between.

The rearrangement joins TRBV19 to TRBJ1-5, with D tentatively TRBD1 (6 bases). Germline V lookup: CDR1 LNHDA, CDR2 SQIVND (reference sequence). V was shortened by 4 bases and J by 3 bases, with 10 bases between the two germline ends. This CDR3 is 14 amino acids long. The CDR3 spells CASSSQGFNQPQHF. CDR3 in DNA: TGTGCCAGTAGTAGCCAGGGGTTCAATCAGCCCCAGCATTTT.

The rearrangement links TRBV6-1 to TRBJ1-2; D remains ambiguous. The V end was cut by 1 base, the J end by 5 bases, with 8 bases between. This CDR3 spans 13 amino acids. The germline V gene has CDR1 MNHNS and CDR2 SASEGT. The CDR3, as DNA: TGTGCCAGCAGTGAAGTCGGAGAGTATGGCTACACCTTC. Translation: CASSEVGEYGYTF.

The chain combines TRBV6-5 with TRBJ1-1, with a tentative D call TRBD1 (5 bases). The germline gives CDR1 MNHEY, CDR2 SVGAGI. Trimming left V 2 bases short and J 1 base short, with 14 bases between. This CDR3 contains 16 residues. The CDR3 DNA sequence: TGTGCCAGCAGTTACGGCGACAGACCTCAGAACACTGAAGCTTTCTTT. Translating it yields CASSYGDRPQNTEAFF.

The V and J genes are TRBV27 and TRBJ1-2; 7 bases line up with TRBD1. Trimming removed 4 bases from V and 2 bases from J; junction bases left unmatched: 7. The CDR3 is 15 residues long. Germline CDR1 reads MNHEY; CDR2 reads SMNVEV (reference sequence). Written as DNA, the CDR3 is TGTGCCAGCAGTTCCCCCGGGACAGCGAACTATGGCTACACCTTC. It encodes CASSSPGTANYGYTF.

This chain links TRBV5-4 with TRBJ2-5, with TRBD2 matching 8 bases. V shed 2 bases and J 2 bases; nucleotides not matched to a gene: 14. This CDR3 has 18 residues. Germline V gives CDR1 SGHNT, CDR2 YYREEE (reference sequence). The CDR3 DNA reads TGTGCCAGCAGCTTCGGTCCCAGCGGGGGCACCATACAAGAGACCCAGTACTTC. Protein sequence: CASSFGPSGGTIQETQYF.

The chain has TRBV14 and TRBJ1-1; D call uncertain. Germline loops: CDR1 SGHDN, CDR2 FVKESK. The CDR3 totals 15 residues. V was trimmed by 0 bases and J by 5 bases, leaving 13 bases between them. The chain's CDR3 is CASSQDPGLRTEAFF. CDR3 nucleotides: TGTGCCAGCAGCCAAGATCCTGGGTTGAGGACTGAAGCTTTCTTT.

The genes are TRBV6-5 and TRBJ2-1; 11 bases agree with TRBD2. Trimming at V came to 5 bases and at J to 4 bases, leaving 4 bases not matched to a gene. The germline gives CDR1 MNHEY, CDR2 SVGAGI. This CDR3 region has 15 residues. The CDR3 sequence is CASSQTSGEYNEQFF. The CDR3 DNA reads TGTGCCAGCAGTCAGACTAGCGGGGAGTACAATGAGCAGTTCTTC.

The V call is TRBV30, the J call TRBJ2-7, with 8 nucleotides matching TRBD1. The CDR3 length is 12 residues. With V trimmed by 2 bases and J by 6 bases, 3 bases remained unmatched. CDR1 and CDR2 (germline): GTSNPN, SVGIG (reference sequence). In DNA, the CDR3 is TGTGCCTGGAGTACGGACAGGGCCGAGCAGTACTTC. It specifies CAWSTDRAEQYF.

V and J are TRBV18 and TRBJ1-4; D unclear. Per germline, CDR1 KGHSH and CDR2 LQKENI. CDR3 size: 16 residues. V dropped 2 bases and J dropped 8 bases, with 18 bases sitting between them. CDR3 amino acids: CASSPFVSNLQEKLFF. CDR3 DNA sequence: TGTGCCAGCTCACCATTCGTGAGTAACCTTCAAGAAAAACTGTTTTTT.

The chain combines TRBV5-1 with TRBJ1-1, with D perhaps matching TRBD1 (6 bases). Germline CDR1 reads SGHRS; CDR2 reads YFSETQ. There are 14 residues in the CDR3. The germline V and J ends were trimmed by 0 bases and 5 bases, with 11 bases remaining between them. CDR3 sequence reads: CASSLGQGQTEAFF. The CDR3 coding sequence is TGCGCCAGCAGCTTGGGGCAGGGGCAAACTGAAGCTTTCTTT.

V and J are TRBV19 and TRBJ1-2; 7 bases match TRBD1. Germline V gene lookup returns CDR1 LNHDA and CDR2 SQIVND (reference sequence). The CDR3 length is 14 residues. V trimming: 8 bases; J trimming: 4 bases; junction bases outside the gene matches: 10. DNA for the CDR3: TGTGCCAGTTGCACACTGGGACAGATCTATGGCTACACCTTC. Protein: CASCTLGQIYGYTF.

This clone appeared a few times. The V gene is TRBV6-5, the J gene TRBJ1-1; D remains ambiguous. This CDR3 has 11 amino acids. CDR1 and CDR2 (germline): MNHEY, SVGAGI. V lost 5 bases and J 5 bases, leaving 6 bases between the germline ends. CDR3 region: CASSLSTEAFF. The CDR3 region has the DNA TGTGCCAGCAGTCTGTCTACTGAAGCTTTCTTT.

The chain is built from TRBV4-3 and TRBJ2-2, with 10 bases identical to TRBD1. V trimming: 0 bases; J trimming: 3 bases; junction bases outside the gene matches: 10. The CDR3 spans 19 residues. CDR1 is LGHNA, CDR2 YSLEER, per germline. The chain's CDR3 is CASSQDGTGEVGDTGELFF. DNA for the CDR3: TGCGCCAGCAGCCAAGACGGGACAGGGGAGGTTGGAGACACCGGGGAGCTGTTTTTT.

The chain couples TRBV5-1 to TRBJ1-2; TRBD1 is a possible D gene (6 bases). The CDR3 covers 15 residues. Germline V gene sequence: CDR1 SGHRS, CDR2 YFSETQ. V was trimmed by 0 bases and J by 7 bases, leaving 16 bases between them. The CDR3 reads CASSLGHRESGGYTF. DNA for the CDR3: TGCGCCAGCAGCTTGGGCCACAGGGAATCGGGTGGCTACACCTTC.

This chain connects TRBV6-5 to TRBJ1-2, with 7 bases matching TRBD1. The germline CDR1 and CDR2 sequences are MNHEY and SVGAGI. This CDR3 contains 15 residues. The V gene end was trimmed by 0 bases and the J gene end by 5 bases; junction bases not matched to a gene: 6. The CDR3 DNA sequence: TGTGCCAGCAGTTACTCTGACAGGGTAGAATATGGCTACACCTTC. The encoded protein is CASSYSDRVEYGYTF.

This chain's CDR3 is CASSQAGLLSYNEQFF. Here the CDR3 DNA reads TGTGCCAGCAGCCAAGCAGGACTCCTCTCCTACAATGAGCAGTTCTTC. The rearrangement links TRBV4-2 to TRBJ2-1; weak D call: TRBD2 (5 bases). V dropped 1 base and J dropped 0 bases, with 10 bases sitting between them. Germline loops: CDR1 LGHNA, CDR2 YNFKEQ. CDR3 length: 16 amino acids.

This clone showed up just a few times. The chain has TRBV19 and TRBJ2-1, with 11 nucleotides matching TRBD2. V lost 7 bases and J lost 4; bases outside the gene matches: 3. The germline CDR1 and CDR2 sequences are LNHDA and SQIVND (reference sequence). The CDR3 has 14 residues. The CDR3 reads CASNLAGGYNEQFF. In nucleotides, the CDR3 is TGTGCCAGTAACCTAGCGGGGGGATACAATGAGCAGTTCTTC.

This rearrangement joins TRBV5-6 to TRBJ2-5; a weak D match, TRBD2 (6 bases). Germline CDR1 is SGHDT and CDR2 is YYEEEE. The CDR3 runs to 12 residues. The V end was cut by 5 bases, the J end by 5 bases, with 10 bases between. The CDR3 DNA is TGTGCCAGCAGTTGGGGGGAGGAGACCCAGTACTTC. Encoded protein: CASSWGEETQYF.